Each of the 30 T cell receptor beta chains below was sequenced from the same sample in a study of vaccination and CD4 T cells after COVID-19. The treatment here: roughly nine-day PBMC culture with coronavirus spike peptide pools or control peptides (ViraFEST assay). No antigen is known for these receptors. Sequence data for DNA of cultured CD4+ T cells were generated by the Oncomine TCR Beta short-read assay. One entry per CDR3 protein, called by TCRdb with MiXCR from the PCR reads. The sample yields 8,000 to 9,500 distinct CDR3 sequences, 60% to 70% seen once. The sample taken for sequencing was CD4+ T cells from blood, cultured in vitro. These receptors were obtained from a human donor who had recovered from COVID-19.

The DNA of the CDR3 is TGTGCCTGGGATTCGGCCAGAAGCTCACCCCTCCACTTT. Translated: CAWDSARSSPLHF. V usage is TRBV30 and J usage is TRBJ1-6; D is unclear. The germline V gene encodes CDR1 GTSNPN and CDR2 SVGIG (reference sequence). Trimming took 5 bases from V and 10 from J, leaving 15 bases between them. The CDR3 covers 13 residues.

This clonotype was detected a few times. CDR3 loop: CASSKEALNSNQPQHF. The CDR3 bases are TGTGCCAGCAGCAAAGAGGCACTTAATAGCAATCAGCCCCAGCATTTT. V and J are TRBV21-1 and TRBJ1-5. TRBV21-1 is deemed a pseudogene. The CDR3 sequence is 16 residues long.

The chain recombines TRBV20-1 with TRBJ2-1; 9 positions match TRBD2. The CDR3 runs 14 residues. The ends lost 6 bases at V and 4 bases at J; junction bases unmatched: 7. Germline-derived CDR1 and CDR2 are DFQATT and SNEGSKA (reference sequence). CDR3 loop: CSALQLAGYNEQFF. CDR3 DNA sequence: TGCAGTGCCCTCCAGCTAGCGGGATACAATGAGCAGTTCTTC.

This clonotype was counted only a few times. The chain employs TRBV20-1 and TRBJ2-3; possibly TRBD1 for D (6 bases). CDR3 length: 15 amino acids. V was cut by 1 base and J by 3 bases, with 14 bases left in between. The germline CDR1 and CDR2 sequences are DFQATT and SNEGSKA (reference sequence). CDR3 sequence: CSARVLAGVTDTQYF. As DNA, the CDR3 is TGCAGTGCTAGAGTTTTGGCAGGGGTAACAGATACGCAGTATTTT.

The chain couples TRBV6-5 to TRBJ2-7, with TRBD1 matching over 8 bases. CDR1 is MNHEY and CDR2 is SVGAGI in the germline V gene. With 0 bases clipped from V and 4 bases from J, the junction kept 5 bases outside the gene matches. The CDR3 has 15 residues. CDR3 nucleotide sequence: TGTGCCAGCAGTTACTCAACAGGGGGTAGGTACGAGCAGTACTTC. Translation gives CASSYSTGGRYEQYF.

This chain connects TRBV20-1 to TRBJ2-7; 8 bases are a match to TRBD1. This CDR3 has 12 amino acids. The germline V gene encodes CDR1 DFQATT and CDR2 SNEGSKA (reference sequence). DNA for the CDR3: TGCAGCGGTGGACAGGGCCTATACGAGCAGTACTTC. This translates into CSGGQGLYEQYF.

V usage is TRBV10-3 and J usage is TRBJ2-5; 8 bases are shared with TRBD1. Germline lookup yields CDR1 ENHRY and CDR2 SYGVKD. The CDR3 runs 14 residues. Trimming took 11 bases from V and 0 from J; bases not matched to a gene: 8. The CDR3 DNA reads TGTGCCTCACAAACAGGGGGATACCAAGAGACCCAGTACTTC. Translation gives CASQTGGYQETQYF.

CDR3 sequence (DNA): TGTGCCACCGCTTTGAAAGAGACCCAGTACTTC. It specifies CATALKETQYF. The chain links TRBV6-1 to TRBJ2-5; D unclear. Deletions cut 10 bases from V and 3 bases from J, with 9 bases between. CDR1 is MNHNS, CDR2 SASEGT, per germline. The CDR3 totals 11 residues.

V usage is TRBV11-1 and J usage is TRBJ2-5; D is perhaps TRBD1 (6 bases). CDR1 SGHAT and CDR2 FQDESV come from the germline V gene (reference sequence). This CDR3 has 14 amino acids. The V end lost 5 bases, the J end lost 0 bases, and 10 bases lay between the germline ends. The CDR3 nucleotides read TGTGCCAGCAGCCCGGACAGCCACCAAGAGACCCAGTACTTC. It yields the protein CASSPDSHQETQYF.

Within the sample, this clonotype is large. The chain employs TRBV28 and TRBJ1-6; 9 positions agree with TRBD1. V shed 3 bases and J 8 bases; nucleotides not matched to a gene: 5. The germline CDR1 and CDR2 sequences are MDHEN and SYDVKM. This CDR3 has 15 residues. This chain's CDR3 is CASSFGDRDHSPLHF. The CDR3, as DNA: TGTGCCAGCAGTTTTGGGGACAGGGACCATTCACCCCTCCACTTT. Full variable domain (rest looked up from reference TRBV28 and TRBJ1-6): DVKVTQSSRYLVKRTGEKVFLECVQDMDHENMFWYRQDPGLGLRLIYFSYDVKMKEKGDIPEGYSVSREKKERFSLILESASTNQTSMYLCASSFGDRDHSPLHFGNGTRLTVT.

V usage is TRBV2 and J usage is TRBJ2-3; tentatively, D is TRBD2 (6 bases). The ends were cut back, 6 bases at V and 6 bases at J, with 13 bases in the middle. The CDR3 is 13 residues long. Germline values: CDR1 SNHLY, CDR2 FYNNEI. As DNA, the CDR3 is TGTGCCAGCAGCCTGACTAGTAGCGATACGCAGTATTTT. Translation gives CASSLTSSDTQYF.

The CDR3 DNA follows: TGTGCCAGCAGTTTAGATGGGAATCAGCCCCAGCATTTT. It translates to CASSLDGNQPQHF. The rearrangement uses TRBV28 and TRBJ1-5; D gene unclear. Germline CDR1 MDHEN, CDR2 SYDVKM. The CDR3 totals 13 residues. The V gene lost 2 bases and the J gene lost 4 bases, with 6 bases spanning the gap.

This clonotype has more than one count but fewer than ten. The chain joins TRBV15 to TRBJ1-1; D is perhaps TRBD1 (5 bases). The CDR3 totals 17 residues. V gave up 2 bases and J gave up 6 bases, with 22 bases separating them. Per germline, CDR1 LNHNV and CDR2 YYDKDF (reference sequence). CDR3 in DNA: TGTGCCACCAGCAGACACTCCCTCACCCTCAGGGACTCTGAAGCTTTCTTT. Protein sequence: CATSRHSLTLRDSEAFF.

The rearrangement uses TRBV6-1 and TRBJ1-6; weak D call: TRBD1 (6 bases). CDR1 MNHNS and CDR2 SASEGT come from the germline V gene. V lost 5 bases, J lost 8 bases, and 10 bases lay in between. This CDR3 contains 13 residues. The CDR3 region is CASSRGRDSPLHF. DNA for the CDR3: TGTGCCAGCAGTAGGGGGAGAGATTCACCCCTCCACTTT.

This sequence joins TRBV20-1 and TRBJ2-7, with D perhaps matching TRBD1 (6 bases). This CDR3 spans 15 amino acids. Trimming cost V 3 bases and J 6 bases, with 21 bases left between them. Germline assignment: CDR1 DFQATT and CDR2 SNEGSKA (reference sequence). CDR3 DNA: TGCAGTGCTAGCGGGGCTGGGGGCCAGCGCATCGAGCAGTACTTC. It translates to CSASGAGGQRIEQYF.

The gene calls are TRBV21-1 and TRBJ2-5; TRBD1 is the table's D call and was not checked against the DNA. TRBV21-1 corresponds to a pseudogene. This CDR3 contains 16 residues. The CDR3 reads CASSKEEGGAWETQYF. The CDR3 DNA reads TGTGCCAGCAGCAAAGAGGAAGGGGGGGCTTGGGAGACCCAGTACTTC.

This clonotype was observed a handful of times. The rearrangement joins TRBV20-1 to TRBJ1-3, with D possibly being TRBD1 (6 bases). The germline V gene has CDR1 DFQATT and CDR2 SNEGSKA (reference sequence). The CDR3 extends over 15 amino acids. V shed 4 bases and J shed 0 bases, with 13 bases lying between them. In nucleotides, the CDR3 is TGCAGTGCTAACGGACAGCTTAGCTCTGGAAACACCATATATTTT. Encoded protein: CSANGQLSSGNTIYF.

V gene TRBV28 combines with J gene TRBJ1-5; no clear D. Germline loops: CDR1 MDHEN, CDR2 SYDVKM. V was trimmed by 7 bases and J by 6 bases, leaving 19 bases between them. This CDR3 region has 15 residues. CDR3 loop: CASTTLAEGIQPQHF. DNA of the CDR3: TGTGCCAGCACCACACTTGCTGAAGGGATTCAGCCCCAGCATTTT.

This clonotype was observed a few times. This chain links TRBV19 with TRBJ1-5; 7 positions match TRBD1. The CDR3 is 17 amino acids. Germline CDR1 reads LNHDA; CDR2 reads SQIVND (reference sequence). The CDR3 coding sequence is TGTGCTCCCAAGGGACAGACCCCCGTCTATAGCAATCAGCCCCAGCATTTT. Translating it yields CAPKGQTPVYSNQPQHF.

This clonotype showed up just a few times. V is TRBV24-1 and J is TRBJ2-5, with unresolved D. The CDR3 extends over 14 amino acids. The V gene lost 6 bases and the J gene lost 5 bases, with 15 bases spanning the gap. From germline, CDR1 is KGHDR and CDR2 SFDVKD. The DNA of the CDR3 is TGTGCCACCAGTACTACCGAAGCCGCGGAGACCCAGTACTTC. Translating it yields CATSTTEAAETQYF.

This sequence joins TRBV19 and TRBJ1-5; TRBD1 might be the D (6 bases). This CDR3 region has 17 residues. Germline-derived CDR1 and CDR2 are LNHDA and SQIVND (reference sequence). V lost 7 bases to trimming and J lost 7 bases, with 26 bases between them. CDR3 loop: CASNLMGGVGQGQPQHF. The CDR3 DNA reads as TGTGCCAGTAACCTAATGGGGGGCGTTGGCCAGGGACAGCCCCAGCATTTT.

This clonotype was seen once. This sequence joins TRBV15 and TRBJ2-2, with TRBD1 matching over 8 bases. The length of the CDR3 is 14 residues. J gave up 3 bases and V 6 bases, and 3 bases lay outside the gene matches. Germline V gene data show CDR1 as LNHNV and CDR2 as YYDKDF (reference sequence). CDR3 coding DNA: TGTGCCACCAGAGACAGGGGCGACACCGGGGAGCTGTTTTTT. Translated: CATRDRGDTGELFF.

This clonotype appeared a few times. The J gene is TRBJ1-5, the V gene TRBV10-3; D is unresolved. Trimming removed 4 bases at V and 6 bases at J, with 13 bases between. The length of the CDR3 is 14 residues. Germline CDR1 ENHRY, CDR2 SYGVKD. The CDR3 DNA sequence: TGTGCCATCAGTGCAGAGACCCGCGGTCAGCCCCAGCATTTT. Its protein product is CAISAETRGQPQHF.

The J gene is TRBJ2-3, the V gene TRBV15, with a weak D call TRBD2 (5 bases). The CDR3 sequence is 13 residues long. The germline V gene encodes CDR1 LNHNV and CDR2 YYDKDF (reference sequence). V lost 11 bases to trimming and J lost 1 base, with 13 bases between them. Written as DNA, the CDR3 is TGTGCCGCATTAGAGAGGGGCACAGATACGCAGTATTTT. Its protein product is CAALERGTDTQYF. Full variable domain (missing parts from reference TRBV15 and TRBJ2-3): DAMVIQNPRYQVTQFGKPVTLSCSQTLNHNVMYWYQQKSSQAPKLLFHYYDKDFNNEADTPDNFQSRRPNTSFCFLDIRSPGLGDTAMYLCAALERGTDTQYFGPGTRLTVL.

This clonotype was picked up a small number of times. This sequence joins TRBV6-1 and TRBJ1-2; D might be TRBD1 (6 bases). Germline V gene data show CDR1 as MNHNS and CDR2 as SASEGT. V was clipped by 7 bases and J by 5 bases, with 14 bases between them. This CDR3 is built from 13 residues. CDR3 DNA sequence: TGTGCCAGCATATTAGACAGGAATTATGGCTACACCTTC. Its translation is CASILDRNYGYTF.

The chain is built from TRBV30 and TRBJ1-1; D remains unclear. V lost 5 bases to trimming and J lost 0 bases, with 7 bases between them. CDR3 length: 12 amino acids. Germline CDR1 is GTSNPN and CDR2 is SVGIG (reference sequence). The CDR3, as DNA: TGTGCCTGGGGTCGGGTGAACACTGAAGCTTTCTTT. Its protein is CAWGRVNTEAFF.

There are a few counts of this clonotype. The rearrangement links TRBV7-2 to TRBJ1-2, with 7 positions matching TRBD1. CDR3 length equals 13 residues. The V gene's germline CDR1 is SGHTA and CDR2 FQGNSA. Germline trimming cut 3 bases from V and 7 bases from J; bases unmatched to any gene: 5. CDR3 sequence (DNA): TGTGCCAGCAGCTTGGGACAGACCCCTGGCTACACCTTC. It specifies CASSLGQTPGYTF.

The genes are TRBV28 and TRBJ2-4, with D hard to call. The CDR3 totals 14 residues. The ends were cut back, 4 bases at V and 9 bases at J, with 16 bases in the middle. The germline V gene has CDR1 MDHEN and CDR2 SYDVKM. DNA for the CDR3: TGTGCCAGCAGTTCCACCCTTCTCCCCGCCATTCAGTACTTC. It is translated as CASSSTLLPAIQYF.

The chain is built from TRBV20-1 and TRBJ1-2; 7 nucleotides align to TRBD1. Germline V gives CDR1 DFQATT, CDR2 SNEGSKA (reference sequence). The V segment lost 1 base and the J segment 4 bases; nucleotides outside the gene matches: 6. This CDR3 spans 14 amino acids. CDR3 DNA sequence: TGCAGTGCTAGAGGCAGGACAGGAGGCTATGGCTACACCTTC. It specifies CSARGRTGGYGYTF.

This chain joins TRBV20-1 and TRBJ2-3; TRBD1 agrees at 10 bases. The germline gives CDR1 DFQATT, CDR2 SNEGSKA (reference sequence). V gave up 6 bases and J gave up 0 bases; unmatched junction bases: 6. This CDR3 has 15 residues. CDR3 residues: CSATGTGDSTDTQYF. In DNA form, the CDR3 reads TGCAGTGCAACCGGGACAGGGGATAGCACAGATACGCAGTATTTT.